Sequencing of this TCR beta chain was carried out in a study of blood T cell repertoires in COVID-19. The data were produced by immunoSEQ multiplex PCR, yet TCRdb's version contains in-frame clones alone and is incomplete. Seen here are fewer than 250,000 clones, 87% observed once, and the top ten hold about 2.5%. The CDR3 extends over 14 amino acids. V lost 6 bases, J lost 3 bases, and 1 base stayed unmatched. Germline CDR1 is MNHEY and CDR2 is SVGAGI. What was sequenced was PBMCs or T cells enriched from blood (not recorded which). The chain recombines TRBV6-5 with TRBJ2-1, with 11 bases identical to TRBD1. This clonotype was obtained from a woman under 40 with acute COVID-19. CDR3 sequence: CASRGQGDYNEQFF. The CDR3 DNA reads TGTGCCAGCAGGGGACAGGGGGACTACAATGAGCAGTTCTTC.